These 16 T cell receptor beta chains came from one sample sequenced in a study of T cell changes during pregnancy in multiple sclerosis. TCRdb's copy holds only in-frame clones and misses some; the assay was immunoSEQ multiplex PCR. The repertoire holds some 49,000 clones, with 85% to 90% as singletons. The sequences come from peripheral blood, collected after pregnancy. The source is a female donor in good health, enrolled as a control in a pregnancy study.

This clone was seen a single time. This chain uses TRBV2 with TRBJ2-3, with a weak D call TRBD2 (6 bases). The CDR3 sequence is 15 residues long. Deletions cut 4 bases from V and 3 bases from J, with 14 bases between. Germline lookup yields CDR1 SNHLY and CDR2 FYNNEI. The CDR3 coding sequence is TGTGCCAGCAGTGTGGGAGGTGGGAATACAGATACGCAGTATTTT. Protein product: CASSVGGGNTDTQYF.

The J gene is TRBJ1-3, the V gene TRBV10-1; 8 nucleotides match TRBD1. Per the germline V gene, CDR1 is WNHNN and CDR2 is SYGVQD (reference sequence). V lost 4 bases, J lost 5 bases, and 7 bases stayed unmatched. The CDR3 extends over 15 amino acids. The CDR3 DNA follows: TGCGCCAGCAGTGCTCCCGGGACAGGAAGAAACACCATATATTTT. Protein sequence: CASSAPGTGRNTIYF.

This clone turned up a few times. The chain uses TRBV7-3 and TRBJ1-1; D remains ambiguous. CDR3 length equals 13 residues. V lost 2 bases and J lost 2, with 6 bases in between. Germline loops: CDR1 SGHTA, CDR2 FQGTGA. The DNA for the CDR3 is TGTGCCAGCAGCTTAGGCACAAACACTGAAGCTTTCTTT. It specifies CASSLGTNTEAFF.

The chain links TRBV5-5 to TRBJ2-5; 10 bases fit TRBD2. V lost 0 bases to trimming and J lost 2 bases; unmatched junction nucleotides: 1. This CDR3 comprises 15 residues. Germline V gene data show CDR1 as SGHKS and CDR2 as YYEKEE (reference sequence). The CDR3 bases are TGTGCCAGCAGCTTGGTACTAGCGGGGCAAGAGACCCAGTACTTC. This encodes CASSLVLAGQETQYF.

The DNA of the CDR3 is TGCGCCAGCAGCGGGACAGGGGGTGATCAGCCCCAGCATTTT. Translating it yields CASSGTGGDQPQHF. The V and J genes are TRBV5-1 and TRBJ1-5; 11 nucleotides agree with TRBD1. V lost 4 bases and J lost 5; bases outside the gene matches: 2. The CDR3 covers 14 residues. Germline V gives CDR1 SGHRS, CDR2 YFSETQ.

The rearrangement joins TRBV19 to TRBJ1-3; a possible D gene is TRBD1 (5 bases). The CDR3 extends over 14 amino acids. The germline CDR1 and CDR2 sequences are LNHDA and SQIVND (reference sequence). The germline V and J ends were trimmed by 7 bases and 0 bases, with 10 bases remaining between them. CDR3 sequence reads: CASTEGSSGNTIYF. The CDR3 DNA sequence: TGTGCCAGTACGGAGGGGAGCTCTGGAAACACCATATATTTT.

This chain uses TRBV29-1 with TRBJ1-2; possible D gene TRBD1, 5 bases. The germline gives CDR1 SQVTM, CDR2 ANQGSEA. Trimming pared 0 bases from V and 9 bases from J, leaving 17 bases between. This CDR3 comprises 14 residues. The CDR3 DNA reads as TGCAGCGTTGAAGAGAGAAGGGGAGGCTTACGCTACACCTTC. Translating it yields CSVEERRGGLRYTF. Together with reference TRBV29-1 and TRBJ1-2, the CDR3 gives the full variable domain: SAVISQKPSRDICQRGTSLTIQCQVDSQVTMMFWYRQQPGQSLTLIATANQGSEATYESGFVIDKFPISRPNLTFSTLTVSNMSPEDSSIYLCSVEERRGGLRYTFGSGTRLTVV.

The CDR3 DNA reads TGTGCCAGCAGCGTAGGTAATTCCGCTACCTCCTACGAGCAGTACTTC. Amino acids: CASSVGNSATSYEQYF. The gene calls are TRBV9 and TRBJ2-7; D is unresolved. This CDR3 has 16 amino acids. CDR1 is SGDLS and CDR2 is YYNGEE in the germline V gene. Trimming cost V 0 bases and J 0 bases, with 13 bases left between them.

V gene TRBV27 combines with J gene TRBJ1-2, with 7 bases that match TRBD1. The CDR3 extends over 14 amino acids. Germline loops: CDR1 MNHEY, CDR2 SMNVEV (reference sequence). Trimming at V came to 4 bases and at J to 2 bases, leaving 4 bases not matched to a gene. CDR3 in DNA: TGTGCCAGCAGTTCTCCGGGACAGAACTATGGCTACACCTTC. Translated: CASSSPGQNYGYTF.

J is TRBJ2-1 and V is TRBV4-2, with 11 nucleotides matching TRBD2. V lost 1 base and J lost 4; bases outside the gene matches: 3. CDR1 is LGHNA, CDR2 YNFKEQ, per germline. The CDR3 length is 16 residues. CDR3 region: CASSQGTSGGYNEQFF. CDR3 coding DNA: TGTGCCAGCAGCCAAGGCACTAGCGGGGGATACAATGAGCAGTTCTTC.

This clone was recorded once. The V gene is TRBV5-6, the J gene TRBJ1-2, with 7 bases lining up with TRBD1. The trim removed 1 base at V and 8 bases at J, leaving 11 bases unmatched. In germline, CDR1 is SGHDT, CDR2 YYEEEE. This CDR3 spans 15 amino acids. CDR3 loop: CASSLPEQGRRGYTF. The CDR3 nucleotides are TGTGCCAGCAGCTTGCCCGAACAGGGGAGGAGAGGCTACACCTTC.

The chain has TRBV7-8 and TRBJ2-5, with D maybe TRBD2 (6 bases). This CDR3 region has 16 residues. V lost 5 bases and J lost 5, with 21 bases in between. Germline V CDR1 and CDR2: SGHVS, FQNEAQ. The CDR3 DNA sequence: TGTGCCAGCAGCAAACGGGACTCCCGGTTAGCGGAGACCCAGTACTTC. The encoded protein is CASSKRDSRLAETQYF.

This rearrangement joins TRBV2 to TRBJ1-5, with a possible D match to TRBD1 (5 bases). Trimming took 6 bases from V and 6 from J, leaving 15 bases between them. Germline V gives CDR1 SNHLY, CDR2 FYNNEI. The length of the CDR3 is 14 residues. CDR3 loop: CASRVWGQGQPQHF. The CDR3 DNA follows: TGTGCCAGCAGGGTTTGGGGTCAGGGTCAGCCCCAGCATTTT.

The chain carries TRBV27 and TRBJ1-6, with 7 nucleotides matching TRBD1. Unmatched junction bases numbered 1, after V lost 8 bases and J lost 0 bases. The CDR3 is 14 residues long. Germline-derived CDR1 and CDR2 are MNHEY and SMNVEV (reference sequence). In DNA form, the CDR3 reads TGTGCCAGCGGGGACAGCTCCTATAATTCACCCCTCCACTTT. This translates into CASGDSSYNSPLHF.

The rearrangement joins TRBV4-1 to TRBJ2-2; 7 positions agree with TRBD2. Trimming took 5 bases from V and 1 from J; bases not matched to a gene: 4. The CDR3 has 15 amino acids. CDR1 MGHRA and CDR2 YSYEKL come from the germline V gene. CDR3 sequence (DNA): TGCGCCAGCAGCGCGGGAGCGGGGAACACCGGGGAGCTGTTTTTT. It encodes CASSAGAGNTGELFF.

This rearrangement joins TRBV28 to TRBJ2-7; maybe TRBD2 (5 bases). Germline values: CDR1 MDHEN, CDR2 SYDVKM. The CDR3 consists of 13 residues. V gave up 4 bases and J gave up 2 bases, with 9 bases separating them. Written as DNA, the CDR3 is TGTGCCAGCAGTTGGACTTCCCCCTACGAGCAGTACTTC. Encoded protein: CASSWTSPYEQYF.